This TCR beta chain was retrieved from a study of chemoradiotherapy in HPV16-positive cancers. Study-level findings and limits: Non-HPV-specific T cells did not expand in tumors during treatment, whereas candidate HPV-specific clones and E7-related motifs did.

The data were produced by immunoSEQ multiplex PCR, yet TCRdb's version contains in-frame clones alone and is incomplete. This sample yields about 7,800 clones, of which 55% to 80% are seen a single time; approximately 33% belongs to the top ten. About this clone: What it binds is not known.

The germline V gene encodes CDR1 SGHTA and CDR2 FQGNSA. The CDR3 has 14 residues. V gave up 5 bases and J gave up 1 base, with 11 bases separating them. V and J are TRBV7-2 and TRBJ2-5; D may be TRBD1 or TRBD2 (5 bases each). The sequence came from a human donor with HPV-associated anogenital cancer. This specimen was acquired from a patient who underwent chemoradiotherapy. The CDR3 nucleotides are TGTGCCAGCAGCCTGGGGGACCTCCAAGAGACCCAGTACTTC. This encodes CASSLGDLQETQYF.